This is a list of T cell receptor beta chains from one sample in a study of T cell repertoires in aging, cancer and after chemotherapy. TCRdb itself ran the multiplex PCR reads through MiXCR, one entry per CDR3 protein. The sample has roughly 8,300 distinct CDR3 sequences, approximately 30% seen once; the top ten hold approximately 3.4%. The material sequenced was blood. These receptors all come from a human donor in good health. The CDR3 runs from the conserved cysteine through the conserved F or W. The order of the fields is clone size, D gene, V gene, J gene, CDR3 DNA, CDR3 protein. D genes are given only for firm matches. Rows may omit the clone size; those that give it use once, few, many or a size class.

few	NA	TRBV5-6	TRBJ1-5	TGTGCCAGCAGTCAAGAGGTTACGGGGCTCCAGCCCCAGCATTTT	CASSQEVTGLQPQHF
NA	NA	TRBV7-4	TRBJ1-4	TGTGCCAGCAGCTTAGGGGGATATAGGGACGAAAAACTGTTTTTT	CASSLGGYRDEKLFF
NA	TRBD1	TRBV7-2	TRBJ2-1	TGTGCCAGCAGCTTAGGGACAGGGGACAATGAGCAGTTCTTC	CASSLGTGDNEQFF
NA	NA	TRBV7-2	TRBJ2-5	TGTGCCAGCAGCAGGGACTTCCCCCAGGGGACCCAGTACTTC	CASSRDFPQGTQYF
NA	NA	TRBV7-2	TRBJ1-1	TGTGCCAGCAGCTTAGTCTCTGAAGCTTTCTTT	CASSLVSEAFF
NA	TRBD2	TRBV10-3	TRBJ2-3	TGTGCCATCAGTGAGGCTAGCGGGGGGACAGATACGCAGTATTTT	CAISEASGGTDTQYF
NA	NA	TRBV19	TRBJ1-6	TGTGCCAGCCAGATAAGAGGTTCACCCCTCCACTTT	CASQIRGSPLHF
NA	NA	TRBV23-1	TRBJ1-2	TGCGCCAGCAGTCCAGGGGTGGCAGGGGAAGGCTACACCTTC	CASSPGVAGEGYTF
NA	NA	TRBV27	TRBJ1-1	TGTGCCAGCAGTTTGACTAGCCGGAACACTGAAGCTTTCTTT	CASSLTSRNTEAFF
NA	TRBD1	TRBV20-1	TRBJ2-7	TGCAGTGCTAGAGGACATGCGGACAGGGTCCACGAGCAGTACTTC	CSARGHADRVHEQYF
few	NA	TRBV10-3	TRBJ2-2	TGCGCCAGCAGTGATTTCCGGGAGCTGTTTTTT	CASSDFRELFF
NA	NA	TRBV6-6	TRBJ2-2	TGTGCCAGCAGTTACGCGTCAGGGGAGGGAGACACCGGGGAGCTGTTTTTT	CASSYASGEGDTGELFF
few	TRBD1	TRBV6-1	TRBJ2-3	TGTGCCAGCAGTGAATATTGGACAGGGGGCCCAGATACGCAGTATTTT	CASSEYWTGGPDTQYF
NA	NA	TRBV7-6	TRBJ2-1	TGTGCCAGCAGCTTAGGTACCGGGTGGGACAATGAGCAGTTCTTC	CASSLGTGWDNEQFF
few	TRBD2	TRBV6-5	TRBJ2-1	TGTGCCAGCAGTTACGGGACTAGCTGGAGTGAGCAGTTCTTC	CASSYGTSWSEQFF
few	NA	TRBV12-3/TRBV12-4	TRBJ1-6	TGTGCCAGCAGTTTTAGTGGACAGCGCTCCTATAATTCACCCCTCCACTTT	CASSFSGQRSYNSPLHF
few	NA	TRBV6-5	TRBJ1-2	TGTGCCAGCAGTTACCCCTTGAGGCAGGTTTATGGCTACACCTTC	CASSYPLRQVYGYTF
NA	NA	TRBV28	TRBJ2-1	TGTGCCAGCAGTTTGCCAGGGTTGTATGAGCAGTTCTTC	CASSLPGLYEQFF
NA	NA	TRBV6-2/TRBV6-3	TRBJ2-5	TGTGCCAGCAGGATATCGGGTAGTCTGGGGCGCACTCGGGAGACCCAGTACTTC	CASRISGSLGRTRETQYF
NA	TRBD1	TRBV6-1	TRBJ1-5	TGTGCCAGCAGTTACCGAGGACAGGGCACCCAGCATTTT	CASSYRGQGTQHF